This T cell receptor (beta chain) is from a study of human T cells and chemical hapten exposure. Background on the study: Slight differences in pooled library volume were the main source of varying TCR yields across samples.

Time point in this sample: patch test 1, 2 weeks after DPC sensitization. As to treatment: therapeutic diphenylcyclopropenone sensitization with weekly scalp DPC. The CDR3 consists of 17 residues. Germline CDR1 and CDR2: SGHTA and FQGTGA. The V end lost 5 bases, the J end lost 4 bases, and 23 bases lay between the germline ends. This clonotype was observed at least ten times. As the library was built, unique molecular identifiers were attached to individual cDNA molecules. TCRdb processed the RACE reads anew with MiXCR; each CDR3 protein has one entry. The table shows approximately 110,000 distinct CDR3 sequences, with about 10% occurring only once.

The chain links TRBV7-3 to TRBJ1-2, with D possibly matching TRBD1 (6 bases). This TCR was sampled from a woman in her 40s with alopecia areata. Some clones in this sample may be carry-over from other donors' samples. This specimen consisted of whole blood, obtained in connection with sensitization to the hapten diphenylcyclopropenone (DPC). The chain's CDR3 is CASSPGTPPPFGYGYTF. CDR3 nucleotide sequence: TGTGCCAGCAGCCCCGGGACACCACCACCGTTCGGCTATGGCTACACCTTC.